The rows below give T cell receptor beta chains drawn from one sample of a study of type 1 regulatory T cells. TCRdb called the reads again in MiXCR, with one record for every CDR3 protein. The sample records some 89,000 distinct CDR3 sequences, about a third being singletons. Sequenced input: CD4+ T cells, either the whole sample or a sorted fraction (not recorded which). All receptors derive from a human donor in good health. The CDR3 runs from the conserved cysteine through the conserved F or W.

V gene	CDR3 protein
TRBV15	CATSRDLTGYTF
TRBV19	CASRNQGGNTEAFF
TRBV10-3	CAISAGFTETQYF
TRBV21-1	CASSKGDGPGHGNEQFF
TRBV5-1	CASSGKMYEQYF
TRBV20-1	CSARDGRTGVETQYF
TRBV7-2	CASSLAPGLAEPYEQYF
TRBV5-1	CASSLASGLAGGWNEQYF
TRBV5-1	CASSAGLAEPAGEQYF
TRBV12-3/TRBV12-4	CASSFQGGDEQYF
TRBV7-2	CASSLLGSSNNEQFF
TRBV7-7	CASSQTGSSGELFF
TRBV12-3/TRBV12-4	CASSPPRGWTGELFF
TRBV20-1	CSARDLLLAAQETQYF
TRBV24-1	CATSDLGRGTNTGELFF
TRBV11-1	CASSLATASGSYEQYF
TRBV12-3/TRBV12-4	CASSQPPANEKLFF
TRBV5-1	CATRRGGRAGETQYF
TRBV7-2	CASSVSGTGGNQPQHF
TRBV20-1	CSARVAGGYEQYF
TRBV19	CASNSGRGYEQYF
TRBV30	CAWSVQGAARTQYF
TRBV11-2	CASSRQGRTGGSGEAFF
TRBV3-1	CASSQDGNTGELFF
TRBV3-1	CASSPPDREGQYF
TRBV5-1	CASRGTSGIYEQYF
TRBV7-9	CASTPPGTGGKLFF
TRBV5-1	CASSLGGGRASNIQYF
TRBV12-3/TRBV12-4	CASSGSNHGQGTYKQYF
TRBV20-1	CSARDMASGTYNEQFF
TRBV5-1	CASSLGAGNQPQHF
TRBV12-3/TRBV12-4	CASSLRGGPYTGELFF
TRBV5-5	CASSRTSAQETQYF
TRBV19	CASNPGGRPQETQYF
TRBV20-1	CSAINGGSSGNEQFF
TRBV5-1	CASGRDTPYEQYF
TRBV20-1	CSAREYRIEGRGRGGEQYF
TRBV20-1	CSADDRGWSYNSPIHF
TRBV9	CASSANPGPSYEQYF
TRBV20-1	CSAITDTGELFF
TRBV5-8	CASSSRLNTIYF
TRBV6-1	CASSRNSGANVLTF
TRBV5-1	CASSLEAGTENNEQFF